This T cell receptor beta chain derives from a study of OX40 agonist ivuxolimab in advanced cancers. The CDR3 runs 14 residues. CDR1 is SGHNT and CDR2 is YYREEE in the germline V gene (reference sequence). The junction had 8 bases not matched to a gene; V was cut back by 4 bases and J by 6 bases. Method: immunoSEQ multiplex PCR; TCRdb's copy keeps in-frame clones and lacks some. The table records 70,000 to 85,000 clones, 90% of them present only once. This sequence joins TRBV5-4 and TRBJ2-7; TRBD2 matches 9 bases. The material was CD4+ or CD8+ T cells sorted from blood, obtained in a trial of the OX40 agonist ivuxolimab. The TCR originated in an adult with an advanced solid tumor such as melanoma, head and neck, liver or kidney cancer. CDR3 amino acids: CASSTGAGGLEQYF. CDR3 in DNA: TGTGCCAGCAGCACGGGCGCGGGAGGGCTCGAGCAGTACTTC.